The 10 T cell receptor beta chains listed next were all sequenced from one sample in a study of blood T cells in healthy people across ages. Together with a sample-barcoded 5' primer, a J-beta primer mix was included in a second PCR lasting about 7 to 11 cycles. One entry per CDR3 protein, called by TCRdb with MiXCR from the 5' RACE reads. Of nearly 1 million distinct CDR3 sequences listed, just over 50% are singletons. The sample consisted of blood. Receptors originate from a woman aged 60-75 years in good health.

This clonotype occurred a few times. The V and J genes are TRBV5-1 and TRBJ2-5; unclear D gene. V gave up 2 bases and J gave up 2 bases, with 13 bases separating them. Germline loops: CDR1 SGHRS, CDR2 YFSETQ. This CDR3 is built from 15 residues. CDR3 DNA sequence: TGCGCCAGCAGCTTAAGGCCAGGTACTCAAGAGACCCAGTACTTC. Protein: CASSLRPGTQETQYF. Supplemented by reference TRBV5-1 and TRBJ2-5, the full variable domain reads KAGVTQTPRYLIKTRGQQVTLSCSPISGHRSVSWYQQTPGQGLQFLFEYFSETQRNKGNFPGRFSGRQFSNSRSEMNVSTLELGDSALYLCASSLRPGTQETQYFGPGTRLLVL.

This chain's CDR3 is CASSSGTGVGETQYF. CDR3 sequence (DNA): TGTGCCAGCAGCTCCGGGACAGGGGTGGGAGAGACCCAGTACTTC. The V and J genes are TRBV5-6 and TRBJ2-5; 10 bases agree with TRBD1. After removal of 3 bases from V and 4 bases from J, the junction contained 6 bases not matched to a gene. The CDR3 covers 15 residues. In germline, CDR1 is SGHDT, CDR2 YYEEEE.

This sequence joins TRBV7-2 and TRBJ2-3, with 7 bases matching TRBD2. The CDR3 is 17 amino acids. V shed 2 bases, J shed 3 bases, and the junction held 11 bases outside the gene matches. In germline, CDR1 is SGHTA, CDR2 FQGNSA. CDR3 nucleotide sequence: TGTGCCAGCAGCTTAAGCGGGGCCATCGGTGGGACAGATACGCAGTATTTT. Translating it yields CASSLSGAIGGTDTQYF.

This clonotype was observed a handful of times. The chain carries TRBV29-1 and TRBJ2-7; possibly TRBD1 for D (5 bases). The CDR3 totals 14 residues. Between the trimmed V and J ends, which lost 4 bases and 0 bases, there was a span of 13 bases. Germline V gives CDR1 SQVTM, CDR2 ANQGSEA. The CDR3 DNA reads as TGCAGCGTTGCAGATTCCGACAGCTCCTACGAGCAGTACTTC. It codes for CSVADSDSSYEQYF.

Concerning this clonotype: One end of the junction fails to match germline, which may point to a read error. The gene calls are TRBV9 and TRBJ2-7, with D perhaps TRBD2 (5 bases). The CDR3 runs 14 residues. Germline values: CDR1 SGDLS, CDR2 YYNGEE. CDR3 in amino acids: CANSAEGRGYEQYF. CDR3 bases: TGTGCCAACAGCGCAGAGGGCCGGGGCTACGAGCAGTACTTC.

This clonotype was seen a few times. The rearrangement uses TRBV4-1 and TRBJ1-4; the match to TRBD1 covers 8 bases. With 4 bases clipped from V and 8 bases from J, the junction kept 9 bases outside the gene matches. The CDR3 is 15 amino acids. CDR1 and CDR2 from the germline V gene are MGHRA and YSYEKL. The CDR3 spells CASSPRTGKHEKLFF. Written as DNA, the CDR3 is TGCGCCAGCAGCCCCCGGACAGGGAAGCACGAAAAACTGTTTTTT.

The rearrangement uses TRBV3-1 and TRBJ1-2, with unresolved D. The CDR3 runs to 14 residues. The V end was cut by 0 bases, the J end by 4 bases, with 9 bases between. The germline gives CDR1 LGHDT, CDR2 YNNKEL (reference sequence). The CDR3 bases are TGTGCCAGCAGCCAAGATTTATCTAGCTATGGCTACACCTTC. This translates into CASSQDLSSYGYTF.

This clonotype has a handful of counts. The V gene is TRBV20-1, the J gene TRBJ2-1; 9 bases are shared with TRBD2. Germline assignment: CDR1 DFQATT and CDR2 SNEGSKA (reference sequence). This CDR3 has 16 residues. Unmatched junction bases numbered 13, after V lost 4 bases and J lost 6 bases. CDR3 sequence: CSATADSGGRRNEQFF. In DNA form, the CDR3 reads TGCAGTGCTACCGCGGATAGCGGGGGTCGACGCAATGAGCAGTTCTTC.

The V and J genes are TRBV27 and TRBJ2-5, with a possible D match to TRBD2 (7 bases). Germline V gene data show CDR1 as MNHEY and CDR2 as SMNVEV (reference sequence). CDR3 length equals 18 residues. Trimming took off 6 bases at V and 0 bases at J, with 23 bases between the two ends. The CDR3 reads CASSSLRRGGGNQETQYF. The CDR3 coding sequence is TGTGCCAGCAGCAGTTTGCGCCGAGGGGGAGGGAACCAAGAGACCCAGTACTTC.

This CDR3 reads CASSVDGPSTDTQYF. The CDR3 DNA is TGTGCCAGCAGCGTAGACGGTCCTAGCACAGATACGCAGTATTTT. J is TRBJ2-3 and V is TRBV9, with D unresolved. The CDR3 is 15 amino acids. Deletions cut 0 bases from V and 0 bases from J, with 8 bases between. Per the germline V gene, CDR1 is SGDLS and CDR2 is YYNGEE.